The present T cell receptor (beta chain) was sequenced within a study of cytomegalovirus exposure and HLA in healthy donors. For the study at large: Of approximately 400 genotyped donors, roughly 81% clustered with self-reported Caucasian donors. Study outcomes and limitations: Apparent HLA restriction characterized most CMV-associated TCR beta chains in a later analysis. Approximately 18,000 TCR beta sequences were associated with HLA alleles at 0.05 false discovery rate in a later analysis. Cytomegalovirus status was reportedly diagnosed by the classifier with high specificity and sensitivity.

This PCR relied on a set of 60 Vbeta primers and 13 Jbeta primers. Here immunoSEQ multiplex PCR was the method, and the copy in TCRdb shows in-frame clones only, minus some. This table has approximately 140,000 clones, roughly 80% appearing once. As concerns this clone: Antigen unknown.

This CDR3 is built from 13 residues. V lost 4 bases and J lost 7; bases outside the gene matches: 6. The germline V gene has CDR1 SGHVS and CDR2 FQNEAQ. Sequencing was performed on PBMCs. The clonotype originates from a man aged 35-49 years in good health and CMV-seronegative. The chain employs TRBV7-8 and TRBJ2-7; 8 bases agree with TRBD1. CDR3 loop: CASSSAGGREQYF. The CDR3 DNA sequence: TGTGCCAGCAGCTCCGCAGGGGGCAGGGAGCAGTACTTC.